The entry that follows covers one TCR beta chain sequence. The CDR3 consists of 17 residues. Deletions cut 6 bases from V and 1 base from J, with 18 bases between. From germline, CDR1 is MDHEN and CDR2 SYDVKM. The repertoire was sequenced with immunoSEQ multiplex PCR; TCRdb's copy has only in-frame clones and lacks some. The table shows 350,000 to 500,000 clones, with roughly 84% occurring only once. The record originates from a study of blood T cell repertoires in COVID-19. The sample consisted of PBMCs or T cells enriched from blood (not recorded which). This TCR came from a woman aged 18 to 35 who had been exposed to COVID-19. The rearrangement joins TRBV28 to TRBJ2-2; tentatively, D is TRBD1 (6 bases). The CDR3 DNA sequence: TGTGCCAGCAGCCCCCCCGTTAGGACAGTGAACACCGGGGAGCTGTTTTTT. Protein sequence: CASSPPVRTVNTGELFF.